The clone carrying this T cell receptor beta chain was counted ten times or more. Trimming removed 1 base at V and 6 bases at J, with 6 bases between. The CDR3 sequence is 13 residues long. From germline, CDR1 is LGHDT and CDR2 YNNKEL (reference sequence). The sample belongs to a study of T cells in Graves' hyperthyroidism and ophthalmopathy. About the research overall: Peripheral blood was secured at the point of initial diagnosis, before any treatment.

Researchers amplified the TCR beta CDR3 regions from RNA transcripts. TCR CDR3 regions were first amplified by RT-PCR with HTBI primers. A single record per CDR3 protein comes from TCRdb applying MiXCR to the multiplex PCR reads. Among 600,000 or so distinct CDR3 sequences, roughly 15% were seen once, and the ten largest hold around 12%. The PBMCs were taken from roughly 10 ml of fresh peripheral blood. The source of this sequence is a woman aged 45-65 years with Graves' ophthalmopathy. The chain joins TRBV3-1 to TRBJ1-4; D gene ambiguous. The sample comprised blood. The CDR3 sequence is CASSQVSDEKLFF. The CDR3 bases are TGTGCCAGCAGCCAAGTCTCCGATGAAAAACTGTTTTTT. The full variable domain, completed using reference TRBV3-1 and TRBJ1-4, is DTAVSQTPKYLVTQMGNDKSIKCEQNLGHDTMYWYKQDSKKFLKIMFSYNNKELIINETVPNRFSPKSPDKAHLNLHINSLELGDSAVYFCASSQVSDEKLFFGSGTQLSVL.